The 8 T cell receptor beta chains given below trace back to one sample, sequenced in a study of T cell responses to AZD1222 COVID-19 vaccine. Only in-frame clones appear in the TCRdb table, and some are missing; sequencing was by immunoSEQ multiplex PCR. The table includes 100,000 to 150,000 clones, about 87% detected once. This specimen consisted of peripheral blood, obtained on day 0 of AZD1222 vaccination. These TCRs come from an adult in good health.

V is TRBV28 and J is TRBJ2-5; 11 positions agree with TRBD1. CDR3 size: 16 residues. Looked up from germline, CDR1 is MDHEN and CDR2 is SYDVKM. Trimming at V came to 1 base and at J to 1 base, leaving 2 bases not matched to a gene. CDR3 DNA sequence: TGTGCCAGCAGTTTATCGGACAGGGGGCTCCAAGAGACCCAGTACTTC. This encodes CASSLSDRGLQETQYF.

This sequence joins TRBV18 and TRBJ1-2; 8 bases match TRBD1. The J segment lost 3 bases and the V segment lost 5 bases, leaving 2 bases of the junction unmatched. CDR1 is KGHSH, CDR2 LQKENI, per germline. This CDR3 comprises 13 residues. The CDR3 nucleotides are TGTGCCAGCTCAACGGACAGGGACTATGGCTACACCTTC. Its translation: CASSTDRDYGYTF.

CDR3 in amino acids: CASSSGTSSYNEQFF. The CDR3, as DNA: TGCGCCAGCAGTTCAGGGACAAGCTCCTACAATGAGCAGTTCTTC. The chain has TRBV4-1 and TRBJ2-1, with a possible D match to TRBD1 (6 bases). CDR3 length equals 15 residues. From germline, CDR1 is MGHRA and CDR2 YSYEKL. The ends were cut back, 6 bases at V and 0 bases at J, with 12 bases in the middle.

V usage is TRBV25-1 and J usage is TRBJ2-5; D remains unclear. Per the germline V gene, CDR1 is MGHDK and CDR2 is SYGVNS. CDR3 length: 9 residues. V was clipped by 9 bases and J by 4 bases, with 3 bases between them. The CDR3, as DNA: TGTGCCAGTAGAGAGACCCAGTACTTC. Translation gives CASRETQYF.

The CDR3 DNA sequence: TGTGCCAGCAGCTTAGGTGCGAGGGTTGGCTATGGCTACACCTTC. This sequence encodes CASSLGARVGYGYTF. The chain carries TRBV7-2 and TRBJ1-2, with unresolved D. Trimming stripped 1 base from V and 4 bases from J, with 13 bases between. Germline V CDR1 and CDR2: SGHTA, FQGNSA. This CDR3 spans 15 amino acids.

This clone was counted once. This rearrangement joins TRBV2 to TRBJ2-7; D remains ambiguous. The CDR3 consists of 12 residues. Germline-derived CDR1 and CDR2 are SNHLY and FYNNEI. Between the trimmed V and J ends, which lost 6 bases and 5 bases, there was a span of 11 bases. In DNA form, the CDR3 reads TGTGCCAGCAGGGGTGAAAACCACGAGCAGTACTTC. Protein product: CASRGENHEQYF.

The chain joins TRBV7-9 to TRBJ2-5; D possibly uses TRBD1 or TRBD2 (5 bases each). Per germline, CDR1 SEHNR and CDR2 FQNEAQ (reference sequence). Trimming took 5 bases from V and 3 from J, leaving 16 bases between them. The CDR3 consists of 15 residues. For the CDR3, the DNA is TGTGCCAGCAGCCCAACAACCGGGGCTGAAGAGACCCAGTACTTC. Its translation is CASSPTTGAEETQYF.

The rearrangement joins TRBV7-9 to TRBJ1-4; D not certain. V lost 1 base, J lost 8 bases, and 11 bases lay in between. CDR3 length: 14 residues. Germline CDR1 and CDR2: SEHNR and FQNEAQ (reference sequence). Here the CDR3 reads CASSLGRIGEKLFF. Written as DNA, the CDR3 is TGTGCCAGCAGCTTAGGCCGCATTGGCGAAAAACTGTTTTTT.